The clone carrying this T cell receptor beta chain was found many times. Its antigen is not known. Time point described: persistent/refractory GD, antithyroid drugs over 5 years with positive TRAb. There was RNA extracted from PBMCs, and the TCR library was made from it. The V gene's germline CDR1 is ENHRY and CDR2 SYGVKD. The length of the CDR3 is 13 residues. V lost 7 bases to trimming and J lost 7 bases; unmatched junction nucleotides: 7. The record originates from a study of regulatory T cells in long-lasting Graves disease. Construction of TCR beta libraries relied on iRepertoire HTBI primers and on Arm-PCR targeting CDR3 regions. Original processing notes: In the combined samples, 62 TRBV and 14 TRBJ segments were identified. Each CDR3 protein gets one entry after TCRdb re-called the multiplex PCR reads with MiXCR. TCRdb, rather than the study authors, made the V and J calls. The table shows about 470,000 distinct CDR3 sequences, with roughly 20% occurring only once.

General study results and limits: The study found lower TCR diversity in persistent Graves' patients than in newly diagnosed ones. Persistent disease exhibited a predilection for TRBV28, TRBJ1-2 and TRBJ2-5. Those with persistent disease had in common more public clonotypes (more than 2,500) than new patients (about 900).

The receptor comes from a female donor with Graves disease. Sequences were derived from peripheral blood mononuclear cells (PBMCs), sampled when the disease was refractory, from a patient treated with antithyroid drugs. V usage is TRBV10-3 and J usage is TRBJ1-1, with 9 bases fitting TRBD1. Here the CDR3 reads CAINTGGANEAFF. CDR3 nucleotides: TGTGCCATCAATACAGGGGGCGCGAATGAAGCTTTCTTT.